This T cell receptor (beta chain) was found in a study of T cells in localized non-small cell lung cancer. About this clone: The antigen is unknown.

Sequencing was performed with immunoSEQ multiplex PCR; in TCRdb, only in-frame clones are kept and a portion is missing. The sample records 130,000 or so clones, around 89% being singletons. Unmatched junction bases numbered 4, after V lost 4 bases and J lost 9 bases. The CDR3 has 14 residues. The germline V gene encodes CDR1 SGHRS and CDR2 YFSETQ. Notes on the study in general: Longer overall survival was linked to higher blood T cell density. Adjacent lung held a median 57 of the top 100 tumor clones.

The sample consisted of peripheral blood, taken before any cancer treatment. The chain recombines TRBV5-1 with TRBJ2-1, with 13 bases that match TRBD2. This clonotype originated in an older female donor with stage I lung adenocarcinoma. DNA of the CDR3: TGCGCCAGCAGCACGACTAGCGGGAGGCCTGAGCAGTTCTTC. This sequence encodes CASSTTSGRPEQFF.